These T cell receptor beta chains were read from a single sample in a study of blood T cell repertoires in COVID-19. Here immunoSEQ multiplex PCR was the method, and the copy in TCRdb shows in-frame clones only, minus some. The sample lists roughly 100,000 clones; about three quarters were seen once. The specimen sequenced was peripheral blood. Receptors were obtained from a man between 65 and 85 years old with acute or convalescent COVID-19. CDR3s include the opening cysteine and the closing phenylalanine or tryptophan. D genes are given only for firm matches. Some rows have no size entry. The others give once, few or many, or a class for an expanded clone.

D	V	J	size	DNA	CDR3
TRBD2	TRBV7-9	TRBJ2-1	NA	TGTGCCAGCAGCCCGAGCGGGAGGGCCAAGAATGAGCAGTTCTTC	CASSPSGRAKNEQFF
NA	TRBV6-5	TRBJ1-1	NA	TGTGCCAGCAGGGAGAGCAACATGAACACTGAAGCTTTCTTT	CASRESNMNTEAFF
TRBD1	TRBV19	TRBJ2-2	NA	TGTGCCAGTAGTAAGGATAGGGGGCGTAAAGACGGGGAGCTGTTTTTT	CASSKDRGRKDGELFF
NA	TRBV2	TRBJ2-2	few	TGTGCCAGCAGTGGGGGAGGAGCCACTCACACCGGGGAGCTGTTTTTT	CASSGGGATHTGELFF
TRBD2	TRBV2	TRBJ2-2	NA	TGTGCCAGCAGAGCCCAGGGACTATCGGGGGAGCTGTTTTTT	CASRAQGLSGELFF
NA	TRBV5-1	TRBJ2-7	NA	TGCGCCAGCAGCTTTAGGTCCCAGACTGTACTTCTGAAATACGAGCAGTACTTC	CASSFRSQTVLLKYEQYF
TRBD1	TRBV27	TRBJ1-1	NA	TGTGCCAGCAGTCGTATTCCGGGACAGGGGACTACTGAAGCTTTCTTT	CASSRIPGQGTTEAFF
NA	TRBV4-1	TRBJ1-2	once	TGCGCCAGCAGCCTCTACTTCGACAGGAGCTATGGCTACACCTTC	CASSLYFDRSYGYTF
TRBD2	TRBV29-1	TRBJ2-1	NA	TGCAGCGGAAAATCGCTAGCGGACTCCTACAATGAGCAGTTCTTC	CSGKSLADSYNEQFF
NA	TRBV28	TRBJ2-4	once	TGTGCCAGCAGCAGGGCCGTTAAAAACATTCAGTACTTC	CASSRAVKNIQYF
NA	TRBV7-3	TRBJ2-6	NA	TGTGCCAGCAGCTTATCTGTTGGGGCCAACGTCCTGACTTTC	CASSLSVGANVLTF
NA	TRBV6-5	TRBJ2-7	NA	TGTGCCAGCAGTTACGGGTTAGCGGCCTCCTACGAGCAGTACTTC	CASSYGLAASYEQYF
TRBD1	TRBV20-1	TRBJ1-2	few	TGCAGTGCTAGTGGAGGGGGCGGCTATGGCTACACCTTC	CSASGGGGYGYTF
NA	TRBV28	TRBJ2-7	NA	TGTGCCAGCACCGCAGGGGGGCGTCTCTACGAGCAGTACTTC	CASTAGGRLYEQYF
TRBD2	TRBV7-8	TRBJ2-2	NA	TGTGCCAGCAGCCTAAAGACTAGCGGGGCCGGGGAGCTGTTTTTT	CASSLKTSGAGELFF
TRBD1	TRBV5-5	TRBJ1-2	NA	TGTGCCAGCAGCTTGGCCCTCGACAGGGTAAACTATGGCTACACCTTC	CASSLALDRVNYGYTF
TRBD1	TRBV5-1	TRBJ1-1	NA	TGCGCCAGCAGCTTGGTCGGGACAGGGCAGAACACTGAAGCTTTCTTT	CASSLVGTGQNTEAFF
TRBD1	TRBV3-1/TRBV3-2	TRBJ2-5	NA	TGTGCCAGCAGCCCCATACAGGGGGAAGAGACCCAGTACTTC	CASSPIQGEETQYF
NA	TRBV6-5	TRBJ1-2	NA	TGTGCCAGCAGTTGGGGGGATTACTATGGCTACACCTTC	CASSWGDYYGYTF
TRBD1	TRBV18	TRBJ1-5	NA	TGTGCCAGCTCACTCAACAGGGGCGAGCAGCCCCAGCATTTT	CASSLNRGEQPQHF
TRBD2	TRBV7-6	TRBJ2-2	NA	TGTGCCAGCACTTCGGGTAGCGGGAGCGACTCGGGGGAGCTGTTTTTT	CASTSGSGSDSGELFF
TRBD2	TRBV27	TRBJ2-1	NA	TGTGCCAGCAGTTTAGCGGGAGGGGTGGGTGAGCAGTTCTTC	CASSLAGGVGEQFF
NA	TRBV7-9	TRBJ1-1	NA	TGTGCCAGCAGCTTAGGTCGCACTGAAGCTTTCTTT	CASSLGRTEAFF
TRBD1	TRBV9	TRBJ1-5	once	TGTGCCAGCACTGGGAGCGGACAGGGGAGTCAGCCCCAGCATTTT	CASTGSGQGSQPQHF
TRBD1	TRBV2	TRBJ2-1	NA	TGTGCCAGCAGAAAGGACAGGGGAATGGATGAGCAGTTCTTC	CASRKDRGMDEQFF
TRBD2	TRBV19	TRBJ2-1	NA	TGTGCCAGTAGTCTCCGCGCAGCGGGGTACTACAATGAGCAGTTCTTC	CASSLRAAGYYNEQFF
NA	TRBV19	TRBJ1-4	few	TGTGCCAGTAGTAGGAACAGGGAGCGGTATAATGAAAAACTGTTTTTT	CASSRNRERYNEKLFF
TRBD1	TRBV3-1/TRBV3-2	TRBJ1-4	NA	TGTGCCAGCAGCTTGCAACAGGGGGGAACTAATGAAAAACTGTTTTTT	CASSLQQGGTNEKLFF
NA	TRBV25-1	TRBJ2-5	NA	TGTGCCAGCAGTGAAGCGGGGATCGAAGAGACCCAGTACTTC	CASSEAGIEETQYF
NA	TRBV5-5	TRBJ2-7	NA	TGTGCCAGCAGCTATGCGTGGGGCCGCGAGCAGTACTTC	CASSYAWGREQYF
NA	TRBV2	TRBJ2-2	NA	TGTGCCAGCAGTGTTTTGCGCACCGGGGAGCTGTTTTTT	CASSVLRTGELFF
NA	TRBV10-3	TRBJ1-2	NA	TGTGCCATCAGTGAGTCGGCAACAGGGTCGGATGGCTACACCTTC	CAISESATGSDGYTF
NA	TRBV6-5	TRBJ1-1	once	TGTGCCAGCATCCCCGGGGTCCGGGGGAACACTGAAGCTTTCTTT	CASIPGVRGNTEAFF
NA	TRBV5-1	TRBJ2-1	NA	TGCGCCAGCAGCGAGATGGACAGCTCCTACAATGAGCAGTTCTTC	CASSEMDSSYNEQFF